This record looks at one T cell receptor beta chain sequence and its context. This specimen comes from a study of blood T cell repertoires in COVID-19. Overall study: Collection of acute and convalescent COVID-19 samples took place in the United States, Italy and Spain. In each case, the material was cDNA or gDNA derived from T cells, B-cell-depleted T cells, or PBMCs.

The authors' processing: Counts of nucleated cells, estimated from reference gene primer amplification, were obtained. The repertoire was sequenced with immunoSEQ multiplex PCR; TCRdb's copy has only in-frame clones and lacks some. The V and J calls and clone size come from that table; D and trimming were worked out from the DNA. The table shows fewer than 200,000 clones, with approximately 86% occurring only once. The CDR3 spans 14 residues. From germline, CDR1 is ENHRY and CDR2 SYGVKD. Trimming took off 8 bases at V and 0 bases at J, with 13 bases between the two ends. The sequence came from a man aged 35-49 years with active or convalescent COVID-19. The chain combines TRBV10-3 with TRBJ1-2; D not resolved. Sequencing used peripheral blood. This chain's CDR3 is CAILGGTTNYGYTF. CDR3 coding DNA: TGTGCCATCCTCGGCGGTACAACTAACTATGGCTACACCTTC.